The 20 T cell receptor beta chains below come from one sample, sequenced in a study of Ad26.COV2.S vaccination and SARS-CoV-2 variants. Treatment in this sample: some 20 received Ad26.COV2.S at low or high dose, single or two shots; 5 received placebo; per-sample allocation not given. Sampling took place 63 days after the first vaccine or placebo injection. Generated by immunoSEQ multiplex PCR, the TCRdb table keeps only in-frame clones and is missing some. The table has hundreds of thousands of clones, 80% to 90% seen once. The specimen was peripheral blood, collected in a trial of Ad26.COV2.S vaccine versus placebo. Every receptor here comes from a person aged 18-60 years who received the Ad26.COV2.S COVID-19 vaccine or a placebo.

V gene TRBV2 combines with J gene TRBJ2-4; maybe TRBD1 (5 bases). Germline V gene data show CDR1 as SNHLY and CDR2 as FYNNEI. Deletions cut 7 bases from V and 1 base from J, with 14 bases between. The length of the CDR3 is 15 residues. The CDR3 region is CASKGQGTAKNIQYF. In DNA, the CDR3 is TGTGCCAGCAAGGGGCAGGGAACGGCCAAAAACATTCAGTACTTC.

The J gene is TRBJ2-2, the V gene TRBV19, with TRBD1 identical over 7 bases. The germline V gene has CDR1 LNHDA and CDR2 SQIVND (reference sequence). The CDR3 totals 17 residues. Trimming cost V 5 bases and J 6 bases; bases outside gene matches: 15. The CDR3 sequence: CASSSRTGTAASGELFF. The CDR3 DNA reads TGTGCCAGTAGTTCAAGAACCGGGACAGCTGCGTCCGGGGAGCTGTTTTTT.

The chain employs TRBV13 and TRBJ1-2; 7 nucleotides match TRBD1. The CDR3 has 17 residues. The germline V gene encodes CDR1 PRHDT and CDR2 FYEKMQ (reference sequence). J lost 0 bases, V lost 5 bases, and 12 bases had no gene match. In DNA, the CDR3 is TGTGCCAGCAGCCAAGGGACAGCAAAGACTACTAACTATGGCTACACCTTC. Its translation is CASSQGTAKTTNYGYTF.

CDR3 in amino acids: CASSVGETEQYF. In DNA form, the CDR3 reads TGTGCCAGCAGCGTAGGCGAAACCGAGCAGTACTTC. The chain links TRBV9 to TRBJ2-7; no reliable D call. The V end was cut by 0 bases, the J end by 6 bases, with 7 bases between. Looked up from germline, CDR1 is SGDLS and CDR2 is YYNGEE. The CDR3 sequence is 12 residues long.

J is TRBJ1-1 and V is TRBV27; D perhaps matches TRBD1 (5 bases). Germline loops: CDR1 MNHEY, CDR2 SMNVEV (reference sequence). Deletions cut 4 bases from V and 5 bases from J, with 8 bases between. The CDR3 sequence is 12 residues long. The CDR3 DNA is TGTGCCAGCAGTTCACGGGGGACTGAAGCTTTCTTT. Encoded protein: CASSSRGTEAFF.

The rearrangement joins TRBV4-1 to TRBJ2-5; 8 bases are shared with TRBD2. CDR3 length: 14 residues. Germline V gives CDR1 MGHRA, CDR2 YSYEKL. The V gene end was trimmed by 4 bases and the J gene end by 3 bases; junction bases not matched to a gene: 4. In DNA, the CDR3 is TGCGCCAGCAGCCCGGGACTAGTGGAAGAGACCCAGTACTTC. Residues: CASSPGLVEETQYF.

V is TRBV19 and J is TRBJ2-7; D is perhaps TRBD1 (6 bases). This CDR3 has 13 residues. Looked up from germline, CDR1 is LNHDA and CDR2 is SQIVND (reference sequence). V was shortened by 6 bases and J by 7 bases, with 16 bases between the two germline ends. CDR3 nucleotides: TGTGCCAGTAGCGCAAGTGATCAGGGGGAGCAGTACTTC. This sequence encodes CASSASDQGEQYF. Looking up the rest from reference TRBV19 and TRBJ2-7 gives the full variable domain: DGGITQSPKYLFRKEGQNVTLSCEQNLNHDAMYWYRQDPGQGLRLIYYSQIVNDFQKGDIAEGYSVSREKKESFPLTVTSAQKNPTAFYLCASSASDQGEQYFGPGTRLTVT.

Details on this clone: This sample includes further DNA sequences coding for the same CDR3. This sequence joins TRBV10-3 and TRBJ1-5; TRBD1 might be the D (5 bases). V was clipped by 0 bases and J by 5 bases, with 5 bases between them. Germline V gives CDR1 ENHRY, CDR2 SYGVKD. CDR3 size: 13 residues. The CDR3 region has the DNA TGTGCCATCAGTGAGTCCAGGGATCAGCCCCAGCATTTT. It yields the protein CAISESRDQPQHF.

This chain links TRBV7-6 with TRBJ1-3; maybe TRBD1 (5 bases). This CDR3 spans 15 amino acids. V was shortened by 5 bases and J by 4 bases, with 15 bases between the two germline ends. The germline V gene encodes CDR1 SGHVS and CDR2 FNYEAQ. The CDR3, as DNA: TGTGCCAGCAGCCCGGGGGGGGTCTTCGGAAACACCATATATTTT. Residues: CASSPGGVFGNTIYF.

The V call is TRBV27, the J call TRBJ2-2, with 12 bases fitting TRBD1. The ends lost 6 bases at V and 9 bases at J; junction bases unmatched: 8. The CDR3 covers 15 residues. Germline CDR1 and CDR2: MNHEY and SMNVEV (reference sequence). CDR3 nucleotides: TGTGCCAGCAGGCCCGGGACAGGGGGCGTCCGGGAGCTGTTTTTT. It codes for CASRPGTGGVRELFF.

The chain couples TRBV28 to TRBJ1-2; D remains ambiguous. V was trimmed by 6 bases and J by 5 bases, leaving 7 bases between them. The CDR3 spans 11 residues. CDR1 is MDHEN, CDR2 SYDVKM, per germline. CDR3 in amino acids: CASSNRYGYTF. The DNA for the CDR3 is TGTGCCAGCAGCAACAGATATGGCTACACCTTC.

The V call is TRBV5-1, the J call TRBJ2-2; D is possibly TRBD2 (5 bases). The length of the CDR3 is 14 residues. Germline assignment: CDR1 SGHRS and CDR2 YFSETQ. V was cut by 5 bases and J by 5 bases, with 13 bases left in between. CDR3: CASSWGVGTGELFF. In nucleotides, the CDR3 is TGCGCCAGCAGTTGGGGAGTTGGGACCGGGGAGCTGTTTTTT.

The chain couples TRBV19 to TRBJ2-3; D is perhaps TRBD2 (5 bases). Trimming pared 3 bases from V and 0 bases from J, leaving 13 bases between. This CDR3 contains 16 residues. CDR1 LNHDA and CDR2 SQIVND come from the germline V gene (reference sequence). For the CDR3, the DNA is TGTGCCAGTAGTATGGGAGACCACACTAGCACAGATACGCAGTATTTT. Its protein is CASSMGDHTSTDTQYF.

This chain's CDR3 is CATSRDLGEKLFF. In DNA form, the CDR3 reads TGTGCCACCAGCAGAGATCTTGGTGAAAAACTGTTTTTT. This chain connects TRBV15 to TRBJ1-4; no clear D. The V end lost 0 bases, the J end lost 7 bases, and 6 bases lay between the germline ends. The CDR3 is 13 residues long. Germline CDR1 and CDR2: LNHNV and YYDKDF (reference sequence).

Only a few counts were recorded for this clone. The chain is built from TRBV5-1 and TRBJ1-4; TRBD1 matches 8 bases. The V and J ends lost 5 bases and 8 bases, in that order; junction bases with no gene match: 14. The germline gives CDR1 SGHRS, CDR2 YFSETQ. This CDR3 region has 16 residues. CDR3 bases: TGCGCCAGCAGAGAGGGCCCAGGGACAGGTGGCGAAAAACTGTTTTTT. It specifies CASREGPGTGGEKLFF.

CDR3 sequence: CATSRDFVLTEAFF. The CDR3 DNA reads as TGTGCCACCAGCAGAGATTTCGTACTCACTGAAGCTTTCTTT. The chain joins TRBV15 to TRBJ1-1; D gene unclear. V was pared by 0 bases and J by 4 bases, with 9 bases between. This CDR3 spans 14 amino acids. CDR1 is LNHNV and CDR2 is YYDKDF in the germline V gene (reference sequence).

This chain links TRBV10-3 with TRBJ1-1; TRBD1 might be the D (6 bases). The CDR3 has 19 amino acids. Germline V gene sequence: CDR1 ENHRY, CDR2 SYGVKD. The V end was cut by 1 base, the J end by 0 bases, with 21 bases between. CDR3 amino acids: CAISEYRLGAARMNTEAFF. CDR3 coding DNA: TGTGCCATCAGTGAGTACCGGTTGGGGGCTGCGAGAATGAACACTGAAGCTTTCTTT.

The J gene is TRBJ1-2, the V gene TRBV6-5; possible D gene TRBD1, 5 bases. CDR1 and CDR2 from the germline V gene are MNHEY and SVGAGI. This CDR3 spans 12 amino acids. Trimming removed 8 bases at V and 1 base at J, with 8 bases between. The CDR3 region is CASAGYNYGYTF. The CDR3 region has the DNA TGTGCCAGCGCAGGGTATAACTATGGCTACACCTTC.

With regard to this clone: The identical CDR3 is also encoded by other nucleotide sequences in the sample. The chain has TRBV12-3 or TRBV12-4 and TRBJ2-3; D is unclear. CDR3 length equals 12 residues. Trimming took off 5 bases at V and 3 bases at J, with 6 bases between the two ends. The CDR3 loop is CASSLSTDTQYF. The CDR3 DNA reads as TGTGCCAGCAGTCTTAGTACAGATACGCAGTATTTT.

The chain recombines TRBV12-3 or TRBV12-4 with TRBJ1-2, with D possibly TRBD1 on 5 matching bases. V lost 1 base and J lost 6, with 9 bases in between. This CDR3 comprises 13 residues. CDR3 in DNA: TGTGCCAGCAGTTTAGGAGGGGAAGATGGCTACACCTTC. Amino acid sequence: CASSLGGEDGYTF.